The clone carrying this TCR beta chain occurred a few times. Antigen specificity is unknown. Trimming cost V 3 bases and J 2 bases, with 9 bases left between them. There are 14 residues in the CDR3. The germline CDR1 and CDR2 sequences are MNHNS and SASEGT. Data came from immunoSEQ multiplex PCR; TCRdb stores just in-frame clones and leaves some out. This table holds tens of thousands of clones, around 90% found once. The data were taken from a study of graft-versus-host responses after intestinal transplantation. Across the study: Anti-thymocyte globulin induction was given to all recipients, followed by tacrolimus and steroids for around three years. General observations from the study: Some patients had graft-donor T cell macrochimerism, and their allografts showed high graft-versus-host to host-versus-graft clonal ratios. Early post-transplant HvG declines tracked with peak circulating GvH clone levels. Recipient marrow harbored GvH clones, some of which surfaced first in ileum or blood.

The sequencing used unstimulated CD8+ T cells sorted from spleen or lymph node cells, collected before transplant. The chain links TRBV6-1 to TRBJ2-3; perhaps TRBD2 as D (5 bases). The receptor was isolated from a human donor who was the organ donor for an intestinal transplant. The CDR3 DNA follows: TGTGCCAGCAGTGACGGAGGTCACACAGATACGCAGTATTTT. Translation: CASSDGGHTDTQYF.